A selection of T cell receptor beta chains follows, all from one sample in a study of T cell responses to AZD1222 COVID-19 vaccine. TCRdb's table, derived via immunoSEQ multiplex PCR, lists solely in-frame clones and lacks some. The sample lists some 150,000 clones, 85% to 95% occurring once. This material consisted of peripheral blood, taken on day 0 of MenACWY control vaccination. Every receptor here comes from an adult in good health. Each CDR3 is given with its conserved first and last residue. Fields, in order: V gene, D gene, clone size, J gene, CDR3 protein, CDR3 DNA. The D gene is left open where the match is weak. Some rows mark clone size as missing; the rest say once, few, many or name a class of expanded clone.

V gene: TRBV24-1; D gene: NA; clone size: NA; J gene: TRBJ2-1; CDR3 protein: CATLGRNNEQFF; CDR3 DNA: TGTGCCACCTTGGGGCGTAACAATGAGCAGTTCTTC
V gene: TRBV30; D gene: TRBD1; clone size: NA; J gene: TRBJ1-3; CDR3 protein: CACMTKRDSSGNTIYF; CDR3 DNA: TGTGCCTGCATGACCAAACGGGACAGCTCTGGAAACACCATATATTTT
V gene: TRBV6-1; D gene: NA; clone size: NA; J gene: TRBJ1-2; CDR3 protein: CASSEHHLGQIWDGYTF; CDR3 DNA: TGTGCCAGCAGTGAACATCACCTCGGACAGATTTGGGATGGCTACACCTTC
V gene: TRBV30; D gene: NA; clone size: NA; J gene: TRBJ1-5; CDR3 protein: CAWSGGSNQPQHF; CDR3 DNA: TGTGCCTGGAGTGGAGGTTCCAATCAGCCCCAGCATTTT
V gene: TRBV2; D gene: NA; clone size: NA; J gene: TRBJ1-2; CDR3 protein: CASSEAGLGYGYTF; CDR3 DNA: TGTGCCAGCAGTGAGGCAGGGCTGGGCTATGGCTACACCTTC
V gene: TRBV3-1/TRBV3-2; D gene: TRBD2; clone size: NA; J gene: TRBJ2-1; CDR3 protein: CASSQSGGNEQFF; CDR3 DNA: TGTGCCAGCAGCCAATCGGGGGGGAATGAGCAGTTCTTC
V gene: TRBV6-5; D gene: TRBD1; clone size: NA; J gene: TRBJ2-3; CDR3 protein: CASRGGQGLTDTQYF; CDR3 DNA: TGTGCCAGCAGGGGCGGACAGGGACTCACAGATACGCAGTATTTT
V gene: TRBV4-1; D gene: TRBD2; clone size: NA; J gene: TRBJ2-7; CDR3 protein: CASSQHKAGSSYEQYF; CDR3 DNA: TGCGCCAGCAGCCAACACAAAGCGGGGTCCTCCTACGAGCAGTACTTC
V gene: TRBV9; D gene: NA; clone size: NA; J gene: TRBJ1-1; CDR3 protein: CASSVDHRAEAFF; CDR3 DNA: TGTGCCAGCAGCGTGGACCACAGGGCTGAAGCTTTCTTT
V gene: TRBV3-1/TRBV3-2; D gene: NA; clone size: NA; J gene: TRBJ1-2; CDR3 protein: CASSRRDYGYTF; CDR3 DNA: TGTGCCAGCAGCCGACGGGACTATGGCTACACCTTC
V gene: TRBV3-1/TRBV3-2; D gene: NA; clone size: NA; J gene: TRBJ1-4; CDR3 protein: CASSQANGWDEKLFF; CDR3 DNA: TGTGCCAGCAGCCAAGCGAACGGTTGGGATGAAAAACTGTTTTTT
V gene: TRBV5-1; D gene: NA; clone size: NA; J gene: TRBJ2-5; CDR3 protein: CASSAGQLQETQYF; CDR3 DNA: TGCGCCAGCAGCGCCGGACAGCTACAAGAGACCCAGTACTTC
V gene: TRBV5-1; D gene: NA; clone size: NA; J gene: TRBJ1-3; CDR3 protein: CASSLDRSSGNTIYF; CDR3 DNA: TGCGCCAGCAGCTTGGACCGTAGCTCTGGAAACACCATATATTTT
V gene: TRBV18; D gene: NA; clone size: NA; J gene: TRBJ1-5; CDR3 protein: CASSPQAGGASNQPQHF; CDR3 DNA: TGTGCCAGCTCACCACAGGCAGGTGGGGCTAGCAATCAGCCCCAGCATTTT
V gene: TRBV29-1; D gene: NA; clone size: NA; J gene: TRBJ1-1; CDR3 protein: CSVERVATEAFF; CDR3 DNA: TGCAGCGTTGAAAGGGTAGCCACTGAAGCTTTCTTT
V gene: TRBV28; D gene: NA; clone size: NA; J gene: TRBJ2-6; CDR3 protein: CASSLWGSGSGANVLTF; CDR3 DNA: TGTGCCAGCAGTTTATGGGGGTCTGGCTCTGGGGCCAACGTCCTGACTTTC
V gene: TRBV5-1; D gene: TRBD2; clone size: NA; J gene: TRBJ2-1; CDR3 protein: CASSLVGTRPLNEQFF; CDR3 DNA: TGCGCCAGCAGCTTGGTTGGGACTAGACCCCTCAATGAGCAGTTCTTC
V gene: TRBV2; D gene: TRBD2; clone size: once; J gene: TRBJ2-3; CDR3 protein: CASSLAGVTDTQYF; CDR3 DNA: TGTGCCAGCAGTTTAGCGGGCGTCACAGATACGCAGTATTTT
V gene: TRBV18; D gene: NA; clone size: NA; J gene: TRBJ1-5; CDR3 protein: CASSEGQENSNQPQHF; CDR3 DNA: TGTGCCAGCTCAGAAGGACAAGAAAATAGCAATCAGCCCCAGCATTTT
V gene: TRBV4-2; D gene: TRBD1; clone size: NA; J gene: TRBJ1-4; CDR3 protein: CASSPFDRGNEKLFF; CDR3 DNA: TGTGCCAGCAGCCCGTTCGACAGGGGGAATGAAAAACTGTTTTTT
V gene: TRBV19; D gene: NA; clone size: NA; J gene: TRBJ1-6; CDR3 protein: CASRSRDAYNSPLHF; CDR3 DNA: TGTGCCAGTAGAAGTCGGGACGCTTATAATTCACCCCTCCACTTT
V gene: TRBV6-1; D gene: NA; clone size: NA; J gene: TRBJ1-3; CDR3 protein: CASSEQGSSGNTIYF; CDR3 DNA: TGTGCCAGCAGTGAACAGGGGAGTTCTGGAAACACCATATATTTT
V gene: TRBV4-2; D gene: NA; clone size: once; J gene: TRBJ2-4; CDR3 protein: CASSQEDQLAKNIQYF; CDR3 DNA: TGTGCCAGCAGCCAAGAGGACCAGCTAGCCAAAAACATTCAGTACTTC
V gene: TRBV7-8; D gene: NA; clone size: NA; J gene: TRBJ1-5; CDR3 protein: CASSLAGGYSNQPQHF; CDR3 DNA: TGTGCCAGCAGCTTAGCTGGCGGATATAGCAATCAGCCCCAGCATTTT
V gene: TRBV20-1; D gene: NA; clone size: NA; J gene: TRBJ1-2; CDR3 protein: CSASHLYGYTF; CDR3 DNA: TGCAGTGCTAGTCATCTCTATGGCTACACCTTC
V gene: TRBV7-2; D gene: NA; clone size: NA; J gene: TRBJ1-4; CDR3 protein: CASSLVGWKGTNEKLFF; CDR3 DNA: TGTGCCAGCAGCCTGGTGGGGTGGAAAGGAACTAATGAAAAACTGTTTTTT
V gene: TRBV5-4; D gene: NA; clone size: NA; J gene: TRBJ1-3; CDR3 protein: CASSLARGQHGNTIYF; CDR3 DNA: TGTGCCAGCAGCTTGGCTCGAGGGCAGCACGGAAACACCATATATTTT
V gene: TRBV18; D gene: NA; clone size: NA; J gene: TRBJ1-1; CDR3 protein: CASSPQNSRNTEAFF; CDR3 DNA: TGTGCCAGCTCACCACAGAACAGCCGGAACACTGAAGCTTTCTTT
V gene: TRBV6-5; D gene: NA; clone size: NA; J gene: TRBJ1-2; CDR3 protein: CASSQDSNYGYTF; CDR3 DNA: TGTGCCAGCAGTCAGGACAGCAACTATGGCTACACCTTC
V gene: TRBV12-3/TRBV12-4; D gene: NA; clone size: NA; J gene: TRBJ1-1; CDR3 protein: CASSSRDTEAFF; CDR3 DNA: TGTGCCAGCAGTTCCAGGGACACTGAAGCTTTCTTT
V gene: TRBV10-3; D gene: TRBD1; clone size: NA; J gene: TRBJ1-1; CDR3 protein: CAISRTGETEAFF; CDR3 DNA: TGTGCCATCAGCAGGACAGGGGAAACTGAAGCTTTCTTT
V gene: TRBV6-1; D gene: TRBD1; clone size: NA; J gene: TRBJ1-6; CDR3 protein: CASSEQTGGTSPLHF; CDR3 DNA: TGTGCCAGCAGTGAGCAGACAGGGGGGACTTCACCCCTCCACTTT
V gene: TRBV6-1; D gene: NA; clone size: once; J gene: TRBJ1-6; CDR3 protein: CASSEVKNSPLHF; CDR3 DNA: TGTGCCAGCAGTGAAGTAAAGAATTCACCCCTCCACTTT
V gene: TRBV2; D gene: NA; clone size: NA; J gene: TRBJ1-2; CDR3 protein: CASRRPLTDGYTF; CDR3 DNA: TGTGCCAGCCGGCGACCCTTGACCGATGGCTACACCTTC
V gene: TRBV4-2; D gene: TRBD2; clone size: NA; J gene: TRBJ2-7; CDR3 protein: CASSQEGRRELSYEQYF; CDR3 DNA: TGTGCCAGCAGCCAAGAGGGGCGGCGGGAGTTAAGCTACGAGCAGTACTTC
V gene: TRBV18; D gene: NA; clone size: NA; J gene: TRBJ2-2; CDR3 protein: CASRPGTPRSPNTGELFF; CDR3 DNA: TGTGCCAGCCGCCCTGGGACACCACGAAGCCCGAACACCGGGGAGCTGTTTTTT
V gene: TRBV7-2; D gene: TRBD2; clone size: NA; J gene: TRBJ2-3; CDR3 protein: CASISRLAITDTQYF; CDR3 DNA: TGTGCCAGCATCTCGCGACTAGCTATCACAGATACGCAGTATTTT
V gene: TRBV5-1; D gene: TRBD2; clone size: NA; J gene: TRBJ2-7; CDR3 protein: CASSPEISGGYEQYF; CDR3 DNA: TGCGCCAGCAGCCCGGAAATTAGCGGGGGTTACGAGCAGTACTTC
V gene: TRBV15; D gene: NA; clone size: NA; J gene: TRBJ1-6; CDR3 protein: CATSRQEPNSPLHF; CDR3 DNA: TGTGCCACCAGCAGACAAGAACCAAATTCACCCCTCCACTTT
V gene: TRBV2; D gene: NA; clone size: NA; J gene: TRBJ1-1; CDR3 protein: CASLDYRANTEAFF; CDR3 DNA: TGTGCCAGCTTGGACTACAGGGCAAACACTGAAGCTTTCTTT
V gene: TRBV5-1; D gene: TRBD1; clone size: NA; J gene: TRBJ1-2; CDR3 protein: CASSPGQMRDGYTF; CDR3 DNA: TGCGCCAGCAGCCCGGGACAGATGAGGGATGGCTACACCTTC
V gene: TRBV4-1; D gene: NA; clone size: NA; J gene: TRBJ2-1; CDR3 protein: CASSHADRDYNEQFF; CDR3 DNA: TGCGCCAGCAGCCACGCGGACAGAGATTACAATGAGCAGTTCTTC